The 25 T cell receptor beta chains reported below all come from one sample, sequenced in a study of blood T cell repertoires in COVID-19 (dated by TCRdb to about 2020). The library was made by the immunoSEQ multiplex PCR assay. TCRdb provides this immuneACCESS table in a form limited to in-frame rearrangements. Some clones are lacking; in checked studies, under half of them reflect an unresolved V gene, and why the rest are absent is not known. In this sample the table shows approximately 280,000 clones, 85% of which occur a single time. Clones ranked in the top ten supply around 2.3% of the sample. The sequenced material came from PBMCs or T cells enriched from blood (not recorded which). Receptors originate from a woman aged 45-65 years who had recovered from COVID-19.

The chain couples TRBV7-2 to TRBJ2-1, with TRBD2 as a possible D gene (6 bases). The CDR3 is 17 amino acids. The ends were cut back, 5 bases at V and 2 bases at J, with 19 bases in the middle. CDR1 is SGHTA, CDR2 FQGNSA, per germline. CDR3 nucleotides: TGTGCCAGCAGCCTTTTGGTGGGAGGTCCCCCCTACAATGAGCAGTTCTTC. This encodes CASSLLVGGPPYNEQFF.

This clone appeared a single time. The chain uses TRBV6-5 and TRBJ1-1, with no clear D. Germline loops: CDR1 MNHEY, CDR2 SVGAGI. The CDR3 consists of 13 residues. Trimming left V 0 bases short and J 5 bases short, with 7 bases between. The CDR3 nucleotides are TGTGCCAGCAGTTACTCGAGGTGGACTGAAGCTTTCTTT. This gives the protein CASSYSRWTEAFF.

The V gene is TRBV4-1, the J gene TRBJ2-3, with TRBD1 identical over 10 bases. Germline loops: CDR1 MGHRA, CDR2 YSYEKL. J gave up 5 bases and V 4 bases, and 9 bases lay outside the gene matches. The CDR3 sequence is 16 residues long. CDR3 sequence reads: CASSRETGGRRDTQYF. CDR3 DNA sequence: TGCGCCAGCAGCCGGGAGACAGGGGGCAGGAGAGATACGCAGTATTTT.

The CDR3 spells CATSTNRVGTDTQYF. In DNA, the CDR3 is TGTGCCACCAGCACAAACAGGGTGGGCACAGATACGCAGTATTTT. V gene TRBV15 combines with J gene TRBJ2-3; possible D gene TRBD1, 6 bases. Germline-derived CDR1 and CDR2 are LNHNV and YYDKDF (reference sequence). The CDR3 consists of 15 residues. V lost 4 bases, J lost 1 base, and 12 bases lay in between.

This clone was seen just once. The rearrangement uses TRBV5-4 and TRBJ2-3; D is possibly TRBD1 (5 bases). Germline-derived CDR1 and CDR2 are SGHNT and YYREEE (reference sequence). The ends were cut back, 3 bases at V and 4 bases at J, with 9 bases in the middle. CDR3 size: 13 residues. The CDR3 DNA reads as TGTGCCAGCAGCTCCAGGGTCCCAGATACGCAGTATTTT. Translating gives CASSSRVPDTQYF.

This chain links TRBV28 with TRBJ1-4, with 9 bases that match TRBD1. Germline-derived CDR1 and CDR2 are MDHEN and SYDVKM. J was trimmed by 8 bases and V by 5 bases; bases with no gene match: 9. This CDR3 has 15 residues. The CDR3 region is CASSEEQGAREKLFF. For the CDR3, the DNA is TGTGCCAGCAGTGAGGAACAGGGGGCGCGGGAAAAACTGTTTTTT.

CDR3 sequence (DNA): TGTGCCAGCAGTTTATTCGGGGGGATAGGCACTGAAGCTTTCTTT. It specifies CASSLFGGIGTEAFF. The chain recombines TRBV28 with TRBJ1-1; TRBD1 might be the D (5 bases). Germline V gene sequence: CDR1 MDHEN, CDR2 SYDVKM. The CDR3 covers 15 residues. Trimming removed 1 base from V and 4 bases from J, with 13 bases in between. The full variable domain, completed using reference TRBV28 and TRBJ1-1, is DVKVTQSSRYLVKRTGEKVFLECVQDMDHENMFWYRQDPGLGLRLIYFSYDVKMKEKGDIPEGYSVSREKKERFSLILESASTNQTSMYLCASSLFGGIGTEAFFGQGTRLTVV.

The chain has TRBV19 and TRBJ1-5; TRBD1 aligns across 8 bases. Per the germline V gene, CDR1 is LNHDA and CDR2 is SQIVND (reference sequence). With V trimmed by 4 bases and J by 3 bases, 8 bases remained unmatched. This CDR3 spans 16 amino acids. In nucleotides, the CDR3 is TGTGCCAGTAGTACCCGACAGGGGTGGGACAATCAGCCCCAGCATTTT. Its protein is CASSTRQGWDNQPQHF.

CDR3 in DNA: TGTGCCAGCAGCTTAGGGGACAGAGGAAGGGGTACTGAAGCTTTCTTT. This gives the protein CASSLGDRGRGTEAFF. This sequence joins TRBV7-6 and TRBJ1-1; 7 nucleotides match TRBD1. J was trimmed by 5 bases and V by 1 base; bases with no gene match: 10. CDR1 is SGHVS, CDR2 FNYEAQ, per germline. This CDR3 region has 16 residues.

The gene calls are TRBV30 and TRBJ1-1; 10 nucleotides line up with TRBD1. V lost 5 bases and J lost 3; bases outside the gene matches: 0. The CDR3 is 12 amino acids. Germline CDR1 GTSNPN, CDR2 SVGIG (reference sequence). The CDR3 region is CAWGQGDTEAFF. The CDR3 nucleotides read TGTGCCTGGGGACAGGGGGACACTGAAGCTTTCTTT.

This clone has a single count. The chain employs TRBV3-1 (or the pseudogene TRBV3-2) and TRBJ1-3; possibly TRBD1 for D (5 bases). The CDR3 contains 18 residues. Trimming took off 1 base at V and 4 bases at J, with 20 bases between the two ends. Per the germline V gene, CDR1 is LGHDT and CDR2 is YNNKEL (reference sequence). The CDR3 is CASSQALLVSPGGNTIYF. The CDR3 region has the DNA TGTGCCAGCAGCCAAGCGTTGTTGGTCTCCCCAGGGGGAAACACCATATATTTT.

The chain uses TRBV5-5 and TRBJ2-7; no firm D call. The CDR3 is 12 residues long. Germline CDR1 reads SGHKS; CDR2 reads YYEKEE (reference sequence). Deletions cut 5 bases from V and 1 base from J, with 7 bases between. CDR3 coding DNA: TGTGCCAGCAGACCCGCGTCCTACGAGCAGTACTTC. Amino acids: CASRPASYEQYF.

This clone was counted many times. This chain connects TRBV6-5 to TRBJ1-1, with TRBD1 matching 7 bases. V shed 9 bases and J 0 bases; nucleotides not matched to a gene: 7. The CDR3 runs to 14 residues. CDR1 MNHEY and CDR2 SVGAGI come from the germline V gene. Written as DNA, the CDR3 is TGTGCCAGTCGACCCGGGACAGTGAACACTGAAGCTTTCTTT. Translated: CASRPGTVNTEAFF.

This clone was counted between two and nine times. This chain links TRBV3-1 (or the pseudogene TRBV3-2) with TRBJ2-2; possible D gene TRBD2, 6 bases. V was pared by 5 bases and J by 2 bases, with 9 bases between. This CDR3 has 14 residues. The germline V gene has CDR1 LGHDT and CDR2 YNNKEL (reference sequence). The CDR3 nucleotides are TGTGCCAGCAGCGGGACTCTCAACACCGGGGAGCTGTTTTTT. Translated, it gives CASSGTLNTGELFF.

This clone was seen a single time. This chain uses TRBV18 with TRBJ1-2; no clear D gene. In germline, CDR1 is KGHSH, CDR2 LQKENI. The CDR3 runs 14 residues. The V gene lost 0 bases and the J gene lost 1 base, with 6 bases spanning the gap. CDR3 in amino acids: CASSPPALNYGYTF. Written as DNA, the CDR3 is TGTGCCAGCTCACCACCGGCTCTTAACTATGGCTACACCTTC.

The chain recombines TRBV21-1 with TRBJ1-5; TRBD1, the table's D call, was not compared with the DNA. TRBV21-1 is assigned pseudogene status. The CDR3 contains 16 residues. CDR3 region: CASSTPGTGIGQPQHF. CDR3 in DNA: TGTGCCAGCAGCACTCCCGGGACAGGAATTGGTCAGCCCCAGCATTTT.

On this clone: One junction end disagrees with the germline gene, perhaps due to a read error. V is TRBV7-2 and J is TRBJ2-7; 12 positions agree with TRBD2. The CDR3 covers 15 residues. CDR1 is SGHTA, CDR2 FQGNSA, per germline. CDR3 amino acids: CASSLAGGLGYEQYF. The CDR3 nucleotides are TGTGCCAGCAGCCTAGCGGGAGGGCTAGGATACGAGCAGTACTTC.

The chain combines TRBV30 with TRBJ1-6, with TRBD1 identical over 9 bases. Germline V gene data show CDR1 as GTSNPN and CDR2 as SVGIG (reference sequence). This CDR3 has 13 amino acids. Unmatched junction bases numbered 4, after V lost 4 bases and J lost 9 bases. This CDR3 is CAWNRDRVSPLHF. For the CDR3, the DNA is TGTGCCTGGAACCGGGACAGGGTTTCACCCCTCCACTTT. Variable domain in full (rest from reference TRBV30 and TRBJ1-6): SQTIHQWPATLVQPVGSPLSLECTVEGTSNPNLYWYRQAAGRGLQLLFYSVGIGQISSEVPQNLSASRPQDRQFILSSKKLLLSDSGFYLCAWNRDRVSPLHFGNGTRLTVT.

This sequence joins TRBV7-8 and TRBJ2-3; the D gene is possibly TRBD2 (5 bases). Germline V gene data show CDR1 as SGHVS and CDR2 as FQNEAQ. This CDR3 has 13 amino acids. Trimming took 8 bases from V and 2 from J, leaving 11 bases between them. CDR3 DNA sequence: TGTGCCAGCGGGCGGGCGATCACAGATACGCAGTATTTT. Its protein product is CASGRAITDTQYF.

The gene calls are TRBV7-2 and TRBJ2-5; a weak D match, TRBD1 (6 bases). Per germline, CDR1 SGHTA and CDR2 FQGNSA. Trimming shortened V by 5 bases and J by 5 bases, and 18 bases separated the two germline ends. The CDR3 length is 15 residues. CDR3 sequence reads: CASSDRTHREETQYF. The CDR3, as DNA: TGTGCCAGCAGCGATCGGACACACAGGGAGGAGACCCAGTACTTC.

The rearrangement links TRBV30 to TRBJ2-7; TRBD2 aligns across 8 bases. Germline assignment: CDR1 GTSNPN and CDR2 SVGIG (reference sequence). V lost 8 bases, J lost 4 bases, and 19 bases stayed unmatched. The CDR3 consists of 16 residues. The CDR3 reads CALGKKETSDIYEQYF. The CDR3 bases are TGTGCCCTTGGAAAGAAAGAGACTAGCGACATTTACGAGCAGTACTTC. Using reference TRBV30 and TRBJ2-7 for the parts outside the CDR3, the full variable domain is SQTIHQWPATLVQPVGSPLSLECTVEGTSNPNLYWYRQAAGRGLQLLFYSVGIGQISSEVPQNLSASRPQDRQFILSSKKLLLSDSGFYLCALGKKETSDIYEQYFGPGTRLTVT.

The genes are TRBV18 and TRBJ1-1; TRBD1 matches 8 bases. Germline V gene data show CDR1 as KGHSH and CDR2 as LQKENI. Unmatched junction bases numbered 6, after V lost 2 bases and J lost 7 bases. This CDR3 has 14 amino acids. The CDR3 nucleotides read TGTGCCAGCTCACCAGCCAGGGGGCGAGGTGAAGCTTTCTTT. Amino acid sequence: CASSPARGRGEAFF.

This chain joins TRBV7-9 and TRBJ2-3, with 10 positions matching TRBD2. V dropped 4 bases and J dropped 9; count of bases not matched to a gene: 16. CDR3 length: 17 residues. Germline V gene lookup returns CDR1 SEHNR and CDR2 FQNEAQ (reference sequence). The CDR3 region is CASSSKKREGFTGTQYF. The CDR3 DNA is TGTGCCAGCAGCTCGAAAAAGCGGGAGGGCTTCACTGGAACGCAGTATTTT.

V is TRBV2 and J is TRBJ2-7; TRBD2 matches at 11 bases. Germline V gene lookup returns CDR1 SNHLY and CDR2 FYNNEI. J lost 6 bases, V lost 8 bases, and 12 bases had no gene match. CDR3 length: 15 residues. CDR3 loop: CASSEFSGRASEQYF. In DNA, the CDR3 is TGTGCCAGCTCTGAATTTAGCGGGAGGGCGTCCGAGCAGTACTTC.

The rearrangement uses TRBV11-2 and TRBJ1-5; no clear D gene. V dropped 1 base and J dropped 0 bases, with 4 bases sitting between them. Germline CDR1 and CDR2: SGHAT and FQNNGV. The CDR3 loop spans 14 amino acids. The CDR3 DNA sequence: TGTGCCAGCAGCTTAGCGGGTAGCAATCAGCCCCAGCATTTT. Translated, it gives CASSLAGSNQPQHF.